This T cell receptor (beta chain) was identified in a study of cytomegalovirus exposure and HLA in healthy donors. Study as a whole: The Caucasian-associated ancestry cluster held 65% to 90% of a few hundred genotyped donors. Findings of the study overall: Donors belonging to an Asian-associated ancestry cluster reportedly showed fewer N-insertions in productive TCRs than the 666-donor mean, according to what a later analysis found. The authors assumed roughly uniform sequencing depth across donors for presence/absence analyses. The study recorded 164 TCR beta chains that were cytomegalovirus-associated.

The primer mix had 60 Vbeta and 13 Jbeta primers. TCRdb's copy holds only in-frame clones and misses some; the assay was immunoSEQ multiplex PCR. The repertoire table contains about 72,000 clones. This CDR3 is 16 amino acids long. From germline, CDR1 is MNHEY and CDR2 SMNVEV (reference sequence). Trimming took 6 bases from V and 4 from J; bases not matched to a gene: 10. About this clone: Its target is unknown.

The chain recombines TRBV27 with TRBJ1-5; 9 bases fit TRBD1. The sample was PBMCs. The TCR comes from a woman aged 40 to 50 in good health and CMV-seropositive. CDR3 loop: CASSSLIGTGNQPQHF. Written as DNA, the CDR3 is TGTGCCAGCAGCAGCCTCATCGGGACAGGGAATCAGCCCCAGCATTTT.